What follows is one T cell receptor (beta chain) and its context. This specimen belongs to a study of T cell changes during pregnancy in multiple sclerosis. Produced via immunoSEQ multiplex PCR; TCRdb's table is partial and in-frame only. The table lists around 97,000 clones, around 94% of them singletons, with around 0.92% in the top ten. Trimming took 3 bases from V and 2 from J, leaving 7 bases between them. CDR1 is SGHTA and CDR2 is FQGTGA in the germline V gene. The CDR3 loop spans 13 amino acids. The chain employs TRBV7-3 and TRBJ2-5; D ambiguous. The sample was peripheral blood, taken after pregnancy. The TCR comes from a female donor with multiple sclerosis, enrolled in a pregnancy study. CDR3 bases: TGTGCCAGCAGCTTGCGCAAACAAGAGACCCAGTACTTC. It yields the protein CASSLRKQETQYF. The full variable domain, completed using reference TRBV7-3 and TRBJ2-5, is GAGVSQTPSNKVTEKGKYVELRCDPISGHTALYWYRQSLGQGPEFLIYFQGTGAADDSGLPNDRFFAVRPEGSVSTLKIQRTERGDSAVYLCASSLRKQETQYFGPGTRLLVL.